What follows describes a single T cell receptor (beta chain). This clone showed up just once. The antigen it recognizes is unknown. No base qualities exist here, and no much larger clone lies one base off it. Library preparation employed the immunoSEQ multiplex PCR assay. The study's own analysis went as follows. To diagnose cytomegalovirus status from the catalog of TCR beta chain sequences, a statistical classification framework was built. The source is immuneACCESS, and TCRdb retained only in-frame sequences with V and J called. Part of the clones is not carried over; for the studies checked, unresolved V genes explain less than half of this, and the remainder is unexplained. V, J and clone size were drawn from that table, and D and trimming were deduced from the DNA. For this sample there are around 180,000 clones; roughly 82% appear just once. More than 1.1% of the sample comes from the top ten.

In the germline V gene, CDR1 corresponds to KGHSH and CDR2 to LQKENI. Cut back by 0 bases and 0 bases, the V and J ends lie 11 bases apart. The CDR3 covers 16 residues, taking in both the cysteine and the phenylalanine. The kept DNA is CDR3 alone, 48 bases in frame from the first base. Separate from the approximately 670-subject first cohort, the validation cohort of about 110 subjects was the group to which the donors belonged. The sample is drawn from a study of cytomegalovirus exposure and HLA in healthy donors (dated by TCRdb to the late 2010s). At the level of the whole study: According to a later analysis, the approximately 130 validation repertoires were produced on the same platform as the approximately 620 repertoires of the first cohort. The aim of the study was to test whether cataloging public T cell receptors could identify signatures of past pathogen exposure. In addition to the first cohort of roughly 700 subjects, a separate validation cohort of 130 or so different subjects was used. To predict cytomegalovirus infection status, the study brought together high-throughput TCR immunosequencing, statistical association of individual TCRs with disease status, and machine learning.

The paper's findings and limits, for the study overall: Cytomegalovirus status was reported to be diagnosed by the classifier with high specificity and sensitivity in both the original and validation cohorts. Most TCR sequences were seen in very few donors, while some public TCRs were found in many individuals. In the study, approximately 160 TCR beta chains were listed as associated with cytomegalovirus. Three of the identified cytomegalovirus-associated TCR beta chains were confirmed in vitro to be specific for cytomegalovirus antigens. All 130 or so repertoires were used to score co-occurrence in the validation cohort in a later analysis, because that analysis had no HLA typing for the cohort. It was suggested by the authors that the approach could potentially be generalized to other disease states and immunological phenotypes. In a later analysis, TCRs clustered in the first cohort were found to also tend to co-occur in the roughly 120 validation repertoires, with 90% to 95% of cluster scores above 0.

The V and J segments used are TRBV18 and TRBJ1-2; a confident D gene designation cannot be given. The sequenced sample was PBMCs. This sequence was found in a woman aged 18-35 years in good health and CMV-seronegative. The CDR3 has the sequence CASSPPFISANYGYTF. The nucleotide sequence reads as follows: TGTGCCAGCTCACCACCGTTTATTTCGGCTAACTATGGCTACACCTTC.